This note documents a single T cell receptor beta chain sequence. The target antigen is unknown. The entry originates in a study of T cell responses to AZD1222 COVID-19 vaccine. Per germline, CDR1 SGHDT and CDR2 YYEEEE. This CDR3 is built from 16 residues. V gave up 4 bases and J gave up 3 bases, with 19 bases separating them. Repertoires were generated with immunoSEQ multiplex PCR, while TCRdb's copy carries only in-frame clones and drops some. The table includes some 160,000 clones, about 92% detected once. General study results and limits: White British people made up most donors, females outnumbered males, and clonal diversity was possibly underestimated.

The source material was peripheral blood, sampled on day 0 of AZD1222 vaccination. This sequence was found in an adult in good health. This chain connects TRBV5-6 to TRBJ1-2; D gene unclear. The CDR3 loop is CASSPRRSIGYYGYTF. In DNA form, the CDR3 reads TGTGCCAGCAGCCCCCGGAGATCAATCGGATACTATGGCTACACCTTC.